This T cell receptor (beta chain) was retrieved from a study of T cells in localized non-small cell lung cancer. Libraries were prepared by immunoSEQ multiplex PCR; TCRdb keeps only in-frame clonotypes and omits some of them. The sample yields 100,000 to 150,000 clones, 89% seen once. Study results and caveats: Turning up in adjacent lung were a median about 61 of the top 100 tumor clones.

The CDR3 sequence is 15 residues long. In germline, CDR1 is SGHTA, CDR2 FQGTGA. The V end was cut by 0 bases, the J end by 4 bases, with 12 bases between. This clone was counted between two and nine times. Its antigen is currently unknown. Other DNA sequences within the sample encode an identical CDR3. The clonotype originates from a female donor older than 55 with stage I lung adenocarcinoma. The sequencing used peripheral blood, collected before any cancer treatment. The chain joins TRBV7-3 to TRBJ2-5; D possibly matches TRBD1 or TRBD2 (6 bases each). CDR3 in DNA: TGTGCCAGCAGCTTAACTTCGGGGGCAGGAGAGACCCAGTACTTC. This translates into CASSLTSGAGETQYF.